The 30 T cell receptor beta chains below come from one sample, sequenced in a study of T cells in tumors after PD-1 blockade. TCRdb's copy holds only in-frame clones and misses some; the assay was immunoSEQ multiplex PCR. The sample consists of 60,000 to 65,000 clones, around 67% of them appearing once. This specimen consisted of PBMCs, obtained after anti-PD-1 treatment. The receptors derive from a human donor with basal cell carcinoma.

Concerning this clone itself: The junction shows a germline mismatch at one end, possibly a read error. The chain is built from TRBV5-5 and TRBJ1-1; possibly TRBD1 for D (5 bases). From germline, CDR1 is SGHKS and CDR2 YYEKEE (reference sequence). This CDR3 is 15 amino acids long. Written as DNA, the CDR3 is TGTGCCAGCAGCCCACGACAGAACATGAACACTGAAACTTTCTTT. This codes for CASSPRQNMNTETFF.

The chain combines TRBV6-6 with TRBJ2-5; the D gene could be TRBD1 or TRBD2 (5 bases each). There are 12 residues in the CDR3. Germline-derived CDR1 and CDR2 are MNHNY and SVGAGI (reference sequence). The V end was cut by 8 bases, the J end by 5 bases, with 12 bases between. CDR3 in DNA: TGTGCCAGCGCCTGGGGGTCGGAGACCCAGTACTTC. Amino acids: CASAWGSETQYF.

Only one count was recorded for this clone. The chain is built from TRBV7-8 and TRBJ1-6, with D unclear. CDR3 length: 18 amino acids. Germline CDR1 is SGHVS and CDR2 is FQNEAQ. V lost 0 bases, J lost 8 bases, and 20 bases lay in between. The chain's CDR3 is CASSLATIDPQGDSPLHF. CDR3 in DNA: TGTGCCAGCAGCTTAGCGACCATCGACCCTCAAGGAGATTCACCCCTCCACTTT.

A few counts support this clone. The V and J genes are TRBV5-5 and TRBJ2-2; possible D gene TRBD1, 5 bases. The V and J ends lost 4 bases and 4 bases respectively, with 11 bases between them. The CDR3 is 14 residues long. The germline CDR1 and CDR2 sequences are SGHKS and YYEKEE (reference sequence). CDR3 residues: CASSGDRGTGELFF. The DNA of the CDR3 is TGTGCCAGCAGCGGGGATAGGGGCACCGGGGAGCTGTTTTTT. The variable domain in full, with the rest retrieved from reference TRBV5-5 and TRBJ2-2, is DAGVTQSPTHLIKTRGQQVTLRCSPISGHKSVSWYQQVLGQGPQFIFQYYEKEERGRGNFPDRFSARQFPNYSSELNVNALLLGDSALYLCASSGDRGTGELFFGEGSRLTVL.

The J gene is TRBJ1-6, the V gene TRBV3-1 (or the pseudogene TRBV3-2); D call uncertain. Germline V gene lookup returns CDR1 LGHDT and CDR2 YNNKEL (reference sequence). V lost 4 bases and J 7 bases, leaving 14 bases between the germline ends. The CDR3 has 15 amino acids. Written as DNA, the CDR3 is TGTGCCAGCAGCCCCGGGGAGTTGAGGAATTCACCCCTCCACTTT. The encoded protein is CASSPGELRNSPLHF.

The chain employs TRBV6-5 and TRBJ2-3; D not resolved. V was cut by 6 bases and J by 1 base, with 11 bases left in between. The CDR3 spans 14 residues. The germline gives CDR1 MNHEY, CDR2 SVGAGI. In nucleotides, the CDR3 is TGTGCCAGCAGGACCACCGGCCGCACAGATACGCAGTATTTT. It codes for CASRTTGRTDTQYF.

In its sample, this clone was seen a few times. This chain joins TRBV5-1 and TRBJ2-1; 7 bases map to TRBD1. This CDR3 is built from 12 residues. The germline CDR1 and CDR2 sequences are SGHRS and YFSETQ. With 9 bases clipped from V and 5 bases from J, the junction kept 5 bases outside the gene matches. The CDR3 reads CATKGQDNEQFF. The CDR3 nucleotides are TGCGCCACCAAAGGACAGGACAATGAGCAGTTCTTC.

The chain has TRBV24-1 and TRBJ2-5, with D possibly TRBD2 on 6 matching bases. Between the trimmed V and J ends, which lost 4 bases and 5 bases, there was a span of 16 bases. Per germline, CDR1 KGHDR and CDR2 SFDVKD. This CDR3 region has 15 residues. CDR3 in amino acids: CATSDPRGVGETQYF. The DNA of the CDR3 is TGTGCCACCAGTGACCCGCGCGGGGTAGGGGAGACCCAGTACTTC.

This sequence joins TRBV7-9 and TRBJ1-5; 10 nucleotides match TRBD1. The length of the CDR3 is 16 residues. V lost 1 base and J lost 2; bases outside the gene matches: 2. Germline loops: CDR1 SEHNR, CDR2 FQNEAQ (reference sequence). The CDR3 sequence: CASSLGTGGGNQPQHF. CDR3 nucleotides: TGTGCCAGCAGCTTAGGGACAGGGGGAGGCAATCAGCCCCAGCATTTT.

V is TRBV24-1 and J is TRBJ2-2; unclear D gene. This CDR3 has 16 amino acids. Germline assignment: CDR1 KGHDR and CDR2 SFDVKD. Trimming stripped 1 base from V and 0 bases from J, with 8 bases between. CDR3 in DNA: TGTGCCACCAGTGATTTTGGCGGAACGAACACCGGGGAGCTGTTTTTT. It codes for CATSDFGGTNTGELFF.

The chain has TRBV6-4 and TRBJ1-1, with 8 positions matching TRBD1. Germline loops: CDR1 MRHNA, CDR2 SNTAGT. The CDR3 covers 14 residues. Trimming took 7 bases from V and 0 from J; bases not matched to a gene: 4. CDR3 in amino acids: CASTQGQVNTEAFF. The CDR3 DNA follows: TGTGCCAGCACCCAGGGACAGGTGAACACTGAAGCTTTCTTT.

This clone came up a few times. The chain is built from TRBV29-1 and TRBJ2-1; D might be TRBD1 or TRBD2, each matching 6 bases. Trimming removed 7 bases from V and 7 bases from J, with 29 bases in between. The CDR3 loop spans 17 amino acids. Germline lookup yields CDR1 SQVTM and CDR2 ANQGSEA. The CDR3 nucleotides are TGCAGCGCTCCGCCCCCCCTGGAACAGGGAGGAAGGAATGAGCAGTTCTTC. Its translation: CSAPPPLEQGGRNEQFF.

This clone has more than one count but fewer than ten. J is TRBJ2-7 and V is TRBV6-2 or TRBV6-3; no definite D call. From germline, CDR1 is MNHEY and CDR2 SVGEGT. Trimming removed 6 bases at V and 2 bases at J, with 11 bases between. This CDR3 is 13 amino acids long. The CDR3 DNA reads TGTGCCAGCAGCGAACAGAGAACCTACGAGCAGTACTTC. Its translation: CASSEQRTYEQYF.

This clone was observed a handful of times. This rearrangement joins TRBV6-5 to TRBJ1-1, with 8 nucleotides matching TRBD1. After removal of 6 bases from V and 5 bases from J, the junction contained 8 bases not matched to a gene. The CDR3 spans 14 residues. CDR1 is MNHEY and CDR2 is SVGAGI in the germline V gene. CDR3 sequence: CASRKDRVVTEAFF. Here the CDR3 DNA reads TGTGCCAGCAGGAAGGACAGGGTCGTAACTGAAGCTTTCTTT.

The rearrangement uses TRBV2 and TRBJ1-5, with D possibly TRBD1 on 5 matching bases. CDR3 length: 15 amino acids. Germline V gene data show CDR1 as SNHLY and CDR2 as FYNNEI. Trimming pared 4 bases from V and 10 bases from J, leaving 20 bases between. The CDR3 bases are TGTGCCAGCAGTGCCGGGCAGGGAAGTAGATCCCCCCAGCATTTT. Residues: CASSAGQGSRSPQHF. Full variable domain (remainder filled in from reference TRBV2 and TRBJ1-5): EPEVTQTPSHQVTQMGQEVILRCVPISNHLYFYWYRQILGQKVEFLVSFYNNEISEKSEIFDDQFSVERPDGSNFTLKIRSTKLEDSAMYFCASSAGQGSRSPQHFGDGTRLSIL.

This clone appeared a few times. V gene TRBV5-1 combines with J gene TRBJ2-7; the D gene is possibly TRBD1 (6 bases). The CDR3 is made up of 15 amino acids. From germline, CDR1 is SGHRS and CDR2 YFSETQ. The germline V and J ends were trimmed by 0 bases and 3 bases, with 13 bases remaining between them. CDR3 bases: TGCGCCAGCAGCTTGGTACAGGGAATGTTCTACGAGCAGTACTTC. Translating it yields CASSLVQGMFYEQYF.

The chain joins TRBV6-5 to TRBJ2-1; D possibly matches TRBD1 or TRBD2 (5 bases each). This CDR3 is built from 13 residues. V lost 2 bases to trimming and J lost 7 bases, with 9 bases between them. Germline CDR1 is MNHEY and CDR2 is SVGAGI. The CDR3 here is CASSYPGRNEQFF. In nucleotides, the CDR3 is TGTGCCAGCAGTTACCCGGGGCGGAATGAGCAGTTCTTC.

This clone was detected only a few times. The rearrangement links TRBV6-1 to TRBJ2-7; a possible D gene is TRBD1 (5 bases). Germline-derived CDR1 and CDR2 are MNHNS and SASEGT. This CDR3 contains 15 residues. The ends were cut back, 3 bases at V and 3 bases at J, with 15 bases in the middle. CDR3 in amino acids: CASSDRAKGIYEQYF. The CDR3 DNA is TGTGCCAGCAGTGATCGGGCAAAGGGGATCTACGAGCAGTACTTC.

V gene TRBV30 combines with J gene TRBJ2-7, with 9 bases matching TRBD1. This CDR3 spans 13 amino acids. Per the germline V gene, CDR1 is GTSNPN and CDR2 is SVGIG (reference sequence). Trimming removed 7 bases from V and 0 bases from J; junction bases left unmatched: 4. CDR3: CAYTGGNSYEQYF. CDR3 sequence (DNA): TGTGCCTACACAGGGGGCAACTCCTACGAGCAGTACTTC.

The chain is built from TRBV9 and TRBJ1-3, with 8 positions matching TRBD1. After removal of 0 bases from V and 6 bases from J, the junction contained 2 bases not matched to a gene. Germline V gene lookup returns CDR1 SGDLS and CDR2 YYNGEE. The CDR3 loop spans 14 amino acids. The CDR3 loop is CASSVGQGTNTIYF. CDR3 DNA sequence: TGTGCCAGCAGCGTAGGACAGGGGACAAACACCATATATTTT.

The V call is TRBV12-3 or TRBV12-4, the J call TRBJ1-6; D gene uncertain. The germline V and J ends were trimmed by 5 bases and 6 bases, with 5 bases remaining between them. The CDR3 runs 12 residues. For the CDR3, the DNA is TGTGCCAGCAGTCGCACTAATTCACCCCTCCACTTT. Its protein is CASSRTNSPLHF.

The chain carries TRBV2 and TRBJ2-3, with TRBD2 identical over 11 bases. The CDR3 is made up of 17 amino acids. The germline V gene has CDR1 SNHLY and CDR2 FYNNEI. J gave up 3 bases and V 6 bases, and 11 bases lay outside the gene matches. For the CDR3, the DNA is TGTGCCAGCAGCCGTGGGGCTAGCGGGGGGCGAACAGATACGCAGTATTTT. Protein sequence: CASSRGASGGRTDTQYF. The full variable domain, rest sourced from reference TRBV2 and TRBJ2-3, is EPEVTQTPSHQVTQMGQEVILRCVPISNHLYFYWYRQILGQKVEFLVSFYNNEISEKSEIFDDQFSVERPDGSNFTLKIRSTKLEDSAMYFCASSRGASGGRTDTQYFGPGTRLTVL.

This clone was observed a few times. This sequence joins TRBV4-2 and TRBJ2-3, with no clear D. This CDR3 has 12 residues. Germline V lookup: CDR1 LGHNA, CDR2 YNFKEQ. V lost 1 base and J 6 bases, leaving 5 bases between the germline ends. CDR3 bases: TGTGCCAGCAGCCAAGCCCAGGATACGCAGTATTTT. Its protein is CASSQAQDTQYF.

The V and J genes are TRBV5-1 and TRBJ2-5; perhaps D is TRBD1 or TRBD2 (6 bases each). V lost 4 bases, J lost 5 bases, and 21 bases lay in between. CDR3 length equals 16 residues. Germline V gene lookup returns CDR1 SGHRS and CDR2 YFSETQ. CDR3 nucleotides: TGCGCCAGCAGCCCGCCGAGTTGGGGGGCAGGGGAGACCCAGTACTTC. It translates to CASSPPSWGAGETQYF.

The V call is TRBV9, the J call TRBJ2-3; the match to TRBD2 covers 10 bases. The germline V gene has CDR1 SGDLS and CDR2 YYNGEE. This CDR3 is built from 18 residues. J lost 3 bases, V lost 0 bases, and 10 bases had no gene match. The CDR3, as DNA: TGTGCCAGCAGCGTAGTAGGGGGGACTAGCGTAAGTACAGATACGCAGTATTTT. Encoded protein: CASSVVGGTSVSTDTQYF.

V usage is TRBV19 and J usage is TRBJ1-1, with 9 positions matching TRBD1. The CDR3 runs 12 residues. Germline V lookup: CDR1 LNHDA, CDR2 SQIVND (reference sequence). The junction had 1 base not matched to a gene; V was cut back by 3 bases and J by 8 bases. This CDR3 reads CASSMGTGEAFF. The CDR3 nucleotides read TGTGCCAGTAGTATGGGGACAGGGGAAGCTTTCTTT.

The rearrangement links TRBV9 to TRBJ2-1; possible D gene TRBD2, 7 bases. This CDR3 contains 15 residues. Germline CDR1 reads SGDLS; CDR2 reads YYNGEE. V was pared by 0 bases and J by 6 bases, with 13 bases between. CDR3 in DNA: TGTGCCAGCAGCGTAGGGGGGGCTAGCGGCAATGAGCAGTTCTTC. Encoded protein: CASSVGGASGNEQFF.

The V gene is TRBV28, the J gene TRBJ1-5; 11 nucleotides align to TRBD1. The germline V gene encodes CDR1 MDHEN and CDR2 SYDVKM. This CDR3 contains 17 residues. The V gene end was trimmed by 4 bases and the J gene end by 2 bases; junction bases not matched to a gene: 7. The CDR3 sequence: CASSSDRGRFGNQPQHF. CDR3 in DNA: TGTGCCAGCAGTTCGGACAGGGGGCGATTTGGCAATCAGCCCCAGCATTTT.

This chain joins TRBV4-1 and TRBJ1-1; D is perhaps TRBD1 (6 bases). The V gene lost 5 bases and the J gene lost 7 bases, with 14 bases spanning the gap. The CDR3 covers 13 residues. Germline V gene data show CDR1 as MGHRA and CDR2 as YSYEKL. CDR3 in DNA: TGCGCCAGCAGCGGCCAGGGGTTAAATGAAGCTTTCTTT. It codes for CASSGQGLNEAFF.

The gene calls are TRBV19 and TRBJ1-1; the D is unclear. The CDR3 extends over 12 amino acids. Trimming cost V 6 bases and J 1 base, with 6 bases left between them. The V gene's germline CDR1 is LNHDA and CDR2 SQIVND (reference sequence). The CDR3 bases are TGTGCCAGTAGAGGAAGGAACACTGAAGCTTTCTTT. Translating gives CASRGRNTEAFF.